This section outlines one TCR beta chain sequence together with its context. Tregs were sorted as CD4+CD25+CD127-/low cells. Constant-region reverse primers amplified full-length variable regions, followed by semi-nested Nested Universal Primer A PCR. A single record per CDR3 protein comes from TCRdb applying MiXCR to the 5' RACE reads. The sample consists of more than 9,500 distinct CDR3 sequences, roughly 25% of them appearing once. Between the trimmed V and J ends, which lost 0 bases and 0 bases, there was a span of 9 bases. This CDR3 region has 15 residues. Germline V gene data show CDR1 as GTSNPN and CDR2 as SVGIG (reference sequence).

The genes are TRBV30 and TRBJ1-5; D uncertain. The receptor's source is a female donor with breast cancer. The material sequenced was Tregs sorted from blood. CDR3 sequence: CAWSVRGFSNQPQHF. CDR3 DNA: TGTGCCTGGAGTGTACGAGGTTTTAGCAATCAGCCCCAGCATTTT.